The T cell receptor (beta chain) under discussion was sequenced for a study of T cells after posttransplantation cyclophosphamide. Repertoires were generated with immunoSEQ multiplex PCR, while TCRdb's copy carries only in-frame clones and drops some. The sample lists about 31,000 clones, roughly 90% seen once, with 0.1% in the top ten. The naive gate required viable CD3+CD4+ or CD3+CD8+ cells with CCR7+CD45RA+CD45RO-CD95-CD27+CD28+ phenotype. The CDR3 loop spans 15 amino acids. V shed 6 bases and J 6 bases; nucleotides not matched to a gene: 6. The germline gives CDR1 MNHNY, CDR2 SVGAGI (reference sequence).

The specimen sequenced was naive CD4+ T cells sorted from blood. J is TRBJ1-5 and V is TRBV6-6; 12 bases align to TRBD1. The sequence came from a man aged 25-45 years in good health and a related stem cell transplant donor. CDR3 residues: CASRGGQGAGQPQHF. CDR3 sequence (DNA): TGTGCCAGCAGGGGGGGACAGGGGGCAGGTCAGCCCCAGCATTTT.